The clone carrying this TCR beta chain occurred a few times. Its specificity is not known. One entry per CDR3 protein, called by TCRdb with MiXCR from the RT-PCR reads. The sample yields 500,000 to 600,000 distinct CDR3 sequences, approximately 12% seen once. This entry belongs to a study of response to subunit inactivated influenza vaccine. Study-level findings and limits: Researchers suggested that each seasonal influenza vaccination recruits few new T cells.

Trimming took 1 base from V and 8 from J; bases not matched to a gene: 10. The germline V gene encodes CDR1 DFQATT and CDR2 SNEGSKA (reference sequence). CDR3 size: 16 residues. The receptor comes from a man over 45 who received an inactivated influenza vaccine. This chain links TRBV20-1 with TRBJ1-6; 8 bases fit TRBD1. This sample comprised PBMCs from blood, obtained more than 35 days after vaccination. DNA for the CDR3: TGCAGTGCTAGAGTTCCCCGGACAGGGTGGCATTCACCCCTCCACTTT. Encoded protein: CSARVPRTGWHSPLHF.